A single sample is the source of the 7 T cell receptor beta chains below, sequenced in a study of beta chain features in type 1 diabetes. Expressed TCRB transcripts were sequenced, since all the RNA that had been isolated was reverse transcribed. Using immunoSEQ multiplex PCR, the repertoire was profiled, and TCRdb retains in-frame clones only, with some absent. This sample has about 900,000 clones; roughly a sixth occur once, and the top ten carry 0.023%. The sample consisted of naive CD4+ T cells from blood. These receptors were collected from a woman aged 18-29 years in good health.

This chain connects TRBV29-1 to TRBJ1-1; a possible D gene is TRBD1 (6 bases). The CDR3 has 13 amino acids. V was shortened by 6 bases and J by 7 bases, with 18 bases between the two germline ends. CDR1 and CDR2 (germline): SQVTM, ANQGSEA. The CDR3 sequence: CSVTIQGLGEAFF. For the CDR3, the DNA is TGCAGCGTCACCATTCAGGGGCTGGGTGAAGCTTTCTTT.

The chain links TRBV6-6 to TRBJ1-1; D gene unclear. Per the germline V gene, CDR1 is MNHNY and CDR2 is SVGAGI (reference sequence). The CDR3 has 15 amino acids. V was trimmed by 8 bases and J by 3 bases, leaving 19 bases between them. The CDR3 sequence: CASREWRGRYTEAFF. CDR3 nucleotides: TGTGCCAGCCGCGAGTGGAGAGGGCGGTACACTGAAGCTTTCTTT.

The chain recombines TRBV5-4 with TRBJ1-2, with no clear D. Germline-derived CDR1 and CDR2 are SGHNT and YYREEE (reference sequence). The V end lost 0 bases, the J end lost 1 base, and 10 bases lay between the germline ends. The CDR3 extends over 15 amino acids. The CDR3 loop reads CASSLAGEVNYGYTF. CDR3 in DNA: TGTGCCAGCAGCTTGGCCGGAGAGGTTAACTATGGCTACACCTTC.

The chain joins TRBV15 to TRBJ2-7, with 8 bases that match TRBD2. The V gene's germline CDR1 is LNHNV and CDR2 YYDKDF (reference sequence). Trimming cost V 4 bases and J 5 bases; bases outside gene matches: 7. The CDR3 consists of 14 residues. The CDR3 DNA is TGTGCCACCAGCAAGAGCGGGAGTTATGACGAGCAGTACTTC. Translation gives CATSKSGSYDEQYF.

This clone was recorded a few times. The chain combines TRBV19 with TRBJ2-7, with D perhaps matching TRBD1 or TRBD2 (5 bases each). V shed 3 bases and J shed 7 bases, with 19 bases lying between them. The germline V gene has CDR1 LNHDA and CDR2 SQIVND (reference sequence). This CDR3 has 15 residues. CDR3 DNA sequence: TGTGCCAGTAGTATGGTGAGGCCGGGACGCGGGGAGCAGTACTTC. Amino acid sequence: CASSMVRPGRGEQYF.

This clone was counted only a few times. The chain carries TRBV5-5 and TRBJ1-5; D not resolved. Trimming pared 1 base from V and 0 bases from J, leaving 5 bases between. CDR1 and CDR2 (germline): SGHKS, YYEKEE (reference sequence). This CDR3 comprises 14 residues. Written as DNA, the CDR3 is TGTGCCAGCAGCTTGACAGCTAGCAATCAGCCCCAGCATTTT. Protein: CASSLTASNQPQHF.

The chain combines TRBV2 with TRBJ2-1; the match to TRBD1 covers 7 bases. The CDR3 runs to 20 residues. Unmatched junction bases numbered 22, after V lost 7 bases and J lost 1 base. The germline gives CDR1 SNHLY, CDR2 FYNNEI. The CDR3, as DNA: TGTGCCAGCAATTTTCCGTCGGGCCGAGACAGGGAAGGGTCCTACAATGAGCAGTTCTTC. This sequence encodes CASNFPSGRDREGSYNEQFF.